This TCR beta chain was identified in a study of T cells expressing NK-cell markers. Study context: Among the eight sequenced donors, seven tested HCMV-seropositive and one tested seronegative.

Libraries used 5'RACE template switching adding universal primer site and UMIs. For each CDR3 protein, TCRdb gives one entry from its re-call of the 5' RACE reads, without DNA. Its table lists 400,000 to 550,000 distinct CDR3 sequences. This CDR3 spans 15 amino acids. Turning to this clonotype: What it binds is not known.

Whole-study results and caveats: Expanded NKG2C+ T cell clones had unclear HCMV specificity.

Material: blood T cells: a sorted CD56 or NKG2C T cell subset, CD4+ or CD8+ T cells, or bulk PBMC T cells (not recorded which). This clonotype was sampled from a woman aged 18-70 years in good health. The V gene is TRBV12-3 or TRBV12-4, the J gene TRBJ2-2; TCRdb's assignment of TRBD2 cannot be checked, as there is no DNA. CDR3 sequence reads: CASSTGLAGDGELFF.